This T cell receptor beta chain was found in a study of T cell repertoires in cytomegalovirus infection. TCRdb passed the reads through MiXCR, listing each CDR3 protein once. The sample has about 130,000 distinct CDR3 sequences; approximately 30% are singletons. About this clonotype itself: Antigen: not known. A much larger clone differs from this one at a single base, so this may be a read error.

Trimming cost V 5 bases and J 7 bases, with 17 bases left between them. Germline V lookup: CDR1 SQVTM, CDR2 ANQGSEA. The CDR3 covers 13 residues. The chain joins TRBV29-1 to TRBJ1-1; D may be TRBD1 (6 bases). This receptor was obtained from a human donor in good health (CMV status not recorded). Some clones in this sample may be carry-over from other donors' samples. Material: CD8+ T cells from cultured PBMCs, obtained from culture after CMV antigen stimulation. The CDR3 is CSVTQGGLVEAFF. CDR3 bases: TGCAGCGTTACACAAGGGGGTTTAGTTGAAGCTTTCTTT. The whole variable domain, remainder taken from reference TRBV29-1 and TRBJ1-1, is SAVISQKPSRDICQRGTSLTIQCQVDSQVTMMFWYRQQPGQSLTLIATANQGSEATYESGFVIDKFPISRPNLTFSTLTVSNMSPEDSSIYLCSVTQGGLVEAFFGQGTRLTVV.